These T cell receptor beta chains were read from a single sample in a study of spatial heterogeneity in lung cancer. TCRdb reanalysed the 5' RACE reads using MiXCR and keeps one entry per CDR3 protein. Of about 56,000 distinct CDR3 sequences in the sample, about 8% were seen once. The material sequenced was PBMCs, taken at surgery. The receptors derive from a female donor with early-stage non-small cell lung cancer. Both conserved end residues are part of each CDR3. A D gene is named only where the DNA matches it firmly. Size tells how often a clone was seen (once, few, many) or the class of an expanded clone, and some rows leave it out.

V,D,J,size,DNA,CDR3
TRBV28,.,TRBJ1-6,many,TGTGCCAGCAGCTTAGGGGACTATAATTCACCCCTCCACTTT,CASSLGDYNSPLHF
TRBV15,.,TRBJ2-7,.,TGTGCCACCAGCAGAGATCCGGGACCTCGAGACGAGCAGTACTTC,CATSRDPGPRDEQYF
TRBV29-1,.,TRBJ2-4,.,TGCAGCGTTGAGGTCAGCGCGGGGAACATTCAGTACTTC,CSVEVSAGNIQYF
TRBV2,.,TRBJ1-2,many,TGTGCCAGCAGTGAGGGTAGGGGAATTTATGGCTACACCTTC,CASSEGRGIYGYTF
TRBV28,TRBD1,TRBJ1-4,medium-sized,TGTGCCAGCAGGATAGACAGGGATCTTGGAAAACTGTTTTTT,CASRIDRDLGKLFF
TRBV6-5,.,TRBJ1-5,.,TGTGCCAGCGGTAGGGTTAGCAATCAGCCCCAGCATTTT,CASGRVSNQPQHF
TRBV6-1,.,TRBJ2-1,few,TGTGCCAGCAGTGTTCAGTACAATGAGCAGTTCTTC,CASSVQYNEQFF
TRBV6-1,.,TRBJ1-2,.,TGTGCCAGCAGTGAAATTGGGGGTCCCTATGGCTACACCTTC,CASSEIGGPYGYTF
TRBV10-3,.,TRBJ2-7,.,TGTGCCATCAGTGATTCGACTGGGGGCGAGCAGTACTTC,CAISDSTGGEQYF
TRBV6-4,TRBD1,TRBJ2-1,many,TGTGCCAGCAGTGACTGGGACAGGGGCCTCAATGAGCAGTTCTTC,CASSDWDRGLNEQFF
TRBV29-1,TRBD1,TRBJ1-2,.,TGCAGCGTTGACCCCTCTGGGACAGGGGCCTACACCTTC,CSVDPSGTGAYTF
TRBV28,.,TRBJ1-2,many,TGTGCCAGCAGGGTGCCGACGGGGCTGGACTATGGCTACACCTTC,CASRVPTGLDYGYTF
TRBV3-1,.,TRBJ2-7,many,TGTGCCAGCAGCCAAGTCCGCAGTTCCTACGAGCAGTACTTC,CASSQVRSSYEQYF
TRBV7-2,.,TRBJ1-5,many,TGTGCCAGCTCTCCCTGGGGGCAGCCCCAGCATTTT,CASSPWGQPQHF
TRBV2,.,TRBJ2-7,few,TGTGCCAGCAGTGTGGACGGCTACTCCTACGAGCAGTACTTC,CASSVDGYSYEQYF
TRBV7-2,.,TRBJ1-5,few,TGTTTTCCCCCCGGGTTTGTGAGTCAGCCCCAGCATTTT,CFPPGFVSQPQHF
TRBV15,TRBD1,TRBJ1-3,.,TGTGCCACTAACCCAGGGGGCTCTGGAAACACCATATATTTT,CATNPGGSGNTIYF
TRBV25-1,TRBD2,TRBJ2-5,many,TGTGCCAGCAGTCGGAGGGAGACTAGCGGGAGAAGCGGGACCCAGTACTTC,CASSRRETSGRSGTQYF
TRBV21-1,.,TRBJ2-7,many,TGTGCCAGCAGCCGGGAGGGGTCACCCTACGAGCAGTACTTC,CASSREGSPYEQYF
TRBV7-9,.,TRBJ1-2,many,TGTGCCAGCAGCTTAGATTTTTATGGCTACACCTTC,CASSLDFYGYTF
TRBV5-6,.,TRBJ2-1,.,TGTGCCAGCAGCATTCCCAGGCTAGCCGGAACTAGAGGCTCCTACAATGAGCAGTTCTTC,CASSIPRLAGTRGSYNEQFF
TRBV6-2/TRBV6-3,TRBD2,TRBJ2-1,few,TGTGCCAGCAGACTTAGCGGGGGTGATGGTGAGCAGTTCTTC,CASRLSGGDGEQFF
TRBV29-1,.,TRBJ1-1,few,TGCAGCGTTGAAGATTTCAGTCCCGGGGGCGCTGAAGCTTTCTTT,CSVEDFSPGGAEAFF
TRBV4-1,TRBD1,TRBJ2-1,many,TGCGCCAGCAGCGTGACAGGGGATAGCTCCTACAATGAGCAGTTCTTC,CASSVTGDSSYNEQFF
TRBV5-1,.,TRBJ2-5,many,TGCGCCAGCAGCTTGGACCGGGGTGGCGAGACCCAGTACTTC,CASSLDRGGETQYF
TRBV7-8,TRBD1,TRBJ1-5,.,TGTGCCAGCAGCTACGGGACAGCGGACACGAATCAGCCCCAGCATTTT,CASSYGTADTNQPQHF
TRBV29-1,TRBD2,TRBJ2-5,few,TGCAGCATCCGGGCTAGCGGGAGAGAGACCCAGTACTTC,CSIRASGRETQYF
TRBV6-4,.,TRBJ2-3,many,TGTGCCAGCAGTGTAACAGGGCGCGATACGCAGTATTTT,CASSVTGRDTQYF
TRBV18,.,TRBJ1-5,many,TGTGCCAGCTCACCGGACGCGAGTCAGCCCCAGCATTTT,CASSPDASQPQHF
TRBV6-5,TRBD1,TRBJ1-5,.,TGTGCCAGCAGTTACCGGGACAGGGTTAATCAGCCCCAGCATTTT,CASSYRDRVNQPQHF
TRBV5-1,.,TRBJ2-6,many,TGCGCCAGCAGCTTGGGAGGGAATCGCGGGGCCAACGTCCTGACTTTC,CASSLGGNRGANVLTF
TRBV29-1,.,TRBJ1-1,.,TGCAGCGTTGAAGATGTAGCAGGGACTGAAGCTTTCTTT,CSVEDVAGTEAFF
TRBV20-1,TRBD1,TRBJ1-2,.,TGCAGTGCCTCGGGACAGGGTGACTATGGCTACACCTTC,CSASGQGDYGYTF
TRBV19,.,TRBJ2-5,.,TGTGCCAGTAGTGCCCCAGGAGGGAAGGAGACCCAGTACTTC,CASSAPGGKETQYF
TRBV3-1,.,TRBJ2-1,many,TGTGCCAGCAGCCCCCGAGCCAGGAATGAGCAGTTCTTC,CASSPRARNEQFF
TRBV19,.,TRBJ1-2,few,TGTGCCAGTGAGGACCCCCGGACGGGCAACTATGGCTACACCTTC,CASEDPRTGNYGYTF
TRBV27,TRBD1,TRBJ2-5,many,TGTGCCAGCAGTCCCTCGGACAGGGGTTGGGAGACCCAGTACTTC,CASSPSDRGWETQYF